This entry describes one TCR beta chain. This sample is drawn from a study of beta chain features in type 1 diabetes. Across the whole study: Healthy donors and patients had similar age, gender and cell yields.

Expressed TCRB transcripts were sequenced, since all the RNA that had been isolated was reverse transcribed. Deep immunoSEQ sequencing covered naive, central memory and regulatory T cell samples. Here immunoSEQ multiplex PCR was the method, and the copy in TCRdb shows in-frame clones only, minus some. The profile covers roughly 500,000 clones, with about 32% appearing a single time and more than 0.055% taken by the ten largest. This clonotype was obtained from a man aged 18 to 35 in good health. Sequenced material: naive CD4+ T cells from blood.

The CDR3: CASSPGLAGESEQFF. CDR3 DNA sequence: TGCGCCAGCAGCCCGGGACTAGCGGGAGAGAGTGAGCAGTTCTTC. The chain recombines TRBV4-3 with TRBJ2-1; 14 nucleotides match TRBD2. Germline V gives CDR1 LGHNA, CDR2 YSLEER. This CDR3 comprises 15 residues. V lost 4 bases to trimming and J lost 9 bases; unmatched junction nucleotides: 5.